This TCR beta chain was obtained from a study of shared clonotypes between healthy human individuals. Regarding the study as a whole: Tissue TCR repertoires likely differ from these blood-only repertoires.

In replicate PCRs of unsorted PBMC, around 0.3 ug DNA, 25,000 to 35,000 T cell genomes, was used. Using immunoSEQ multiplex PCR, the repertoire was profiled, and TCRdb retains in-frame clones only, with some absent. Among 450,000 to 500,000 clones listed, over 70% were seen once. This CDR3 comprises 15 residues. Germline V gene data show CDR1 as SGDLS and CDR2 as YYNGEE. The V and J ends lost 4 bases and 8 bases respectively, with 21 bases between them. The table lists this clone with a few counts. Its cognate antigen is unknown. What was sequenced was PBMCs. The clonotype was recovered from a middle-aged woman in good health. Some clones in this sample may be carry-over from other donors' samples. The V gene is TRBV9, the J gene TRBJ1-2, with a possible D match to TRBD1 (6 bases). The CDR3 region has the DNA TGTGCCAGCAGCCCCCCCGGCCGGGGGGCAGAAGGCTACACCTTC. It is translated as CASSPPGRGAEGYTF.